Presented here are 31 T cell receptor beta chains from one specimen sequenced in a study of shared T cell receptors in the human thymus (dated by TCRdb to the early 2020s). The library was produced with the immunoSEQ multiplex PCR assay. TCRdb holds this immuneACCESS table with in-frame rearrangements only. Some clones are missing; in checked studies, unresolved V genes explain under half, and the rest has no known cause. The sample table contains approximately 580,000 clones; only one count was recorded for 75% to 85% of them. 0.013% of the sample belongs to the ten largest clones. This sample was shared with a second study, whose subject was human thymus T cells.

Sequenced: thymocytes. The receptors shown here come from a boy less than two years old with a congenital heart defect. Donor details come from another sample of the same person, matched by shared clones.

This chain connects TRBV12-5 to TRBJ2-3; TRBD1 might be the D (6 bases). Germline loops: CDR1 LGHNT, CDR2 FRNRAP. The CDR3 is 15 amino acids. Trimming left V 7 bases short and J 4 bases short, with 18 bases between. CDR3 DNA sequence: TGTGCTAGTGCCTTGAGGGGGAGTTTCCCAGATACGCAGTATTTT. It codes for CASALRGSFPDTQYF.

V and J are TRBV7-3 and TRBJ2-3; no clear D gene. CDR3 length equals 13 residues. V was cut by 5 bases and J by 3 bases, with 9 bases left in between. Looked up from germline, CDR1 is SGHTA and CDR2 is FQGTGA. CDR3 protein: CASSQYLTDTQYF. As DNA, the CDR3 is TGTGCCAGCAGCCAGTACCTTACAGATACGCAGTATTTT.

As DNA, the CDR3 is TGTGCCTGGAGTGTAAGAGACCCGCGGTACAATGAGCAGTTCTTC. It yields the protein CAWSVRDPRYNEQFF. The V call is TRBV30, the J call TRBJ2-1; D unresolved. V was clipped by 0 bases and J by 4 bases, with 13 bases between them. CDR3 size: 15 residues. CDR1 and CDR2 (germline): GTSNPN, SVGIG (reference sequence). The whole variable domain, filled in from reference TRBV30 and TRBJ2-1, reads SQTIHQWPATLVQPVGSPLSLECTVEGTSNPNLYWYRQAAGRGLQLLFYSVGIGQISSEVPQNLSASRPQDRQFILSSKKLLLSDSGFYLCAWSVRDPRYNEQFFGPGTRLTVL.

The chain combines TRBV7-9 with TRBJ2-7; 11 bases are shared with TRBD2. Per the germline V gene, CDR1 is SEHNR and CDR2 is FQNEAQ (reference sequence). Unmatched junction bases numbered 7, after V lost 5 bases and J lost 1 base. This CDR3 spans 16 amino acids. CDR3 in DNA: TGTGCCAGCAGCAGACCTAGCGGGAGGAGGTCCTACGAGCAGTACTTC. This translates into CASSRPSGRRSYEQYF.

This chain joins TRBV29-1 and TRBJ2-7; 11 nucleotides align to TRBD2. The germline V gene has CDR1 SQVTM and CDR2 ANQGSEA. The CDR3 is 14 residues long. Trimming removed 6 bases from V and 0 bases from J; junction bases left unmatched: 4. The CDR3 is CSVPLAGASYEQYF. CDR3 DNA: TGCAGCGTACCACTAGCGGGAGCCTCCTACGAGCAGTACTTC.

This chain joins TRBV25-1 and TRBJ1-5; 8 positions match TRBD1. V shed 4 bases, J shed 10 bases, and the junction held 15 bases outside the gene matches. In germline, CDR1 is MGHDK, CDR2 SYGVNS. This CDR3 has 16 residues. As DNA, the CDR3 is TGTGCCAGCAGTGGCCCGGGACAGGCGGTATCAGCCCCCCAGCATTTT. This gives the protein CASSGPGQAVSAPQHF.

The chain has TRBV28 and TRBJ2-7, with D perhaps matching TRBD1 (6 bases). The length of the CDR3 is 15 residues. Germline V gene data show CDR1 as MDHEN and CDR2 as SYDVKM. The ends were cut back, 1 base at V and 7 bases at J, with 17 bases in the middle. This CDR3 reads CASSLSWALRGEQYF. In DNA form, the CDR3 reads TGTGCCAGCAGTTTATCATGGGCCTTAAGGGGGGAGCAGTACTTC. The whole variable domain, filled in from reference TRBV28 and TRBJ2-7, reads DVKVTQSSRYLVKRTGEKVFLECVQDMDHENMFWYRQDPGLGLRLIYFSYDVKMKEKGDIPEGYSVSREKKERFSLILESASTNQTSMYLCASSLSWALRGEQYFGPGTRLTVT.

The chain recombines TRBV5-1 with TRBJ1-1, with a weak D call TRBD1 (6 bases). CDR3 length: 15 residues. Per germline, CDR1 SGHRS and CDR2 YFSETQ. Deletions cut 1 base from V and 5 bases from J, with 15 bases between. The CDR3 DNA sequence: TGCGCCAGCAGCTTGTGGGGGGGCAGAGGGACTGAAGCTTTCTTT. This translates into CASSLWGGRGTEAFF.

The rearrangement uses TRBV6-1 and TRBJ2-7; TRBD2 agrees at 8 bases. V was pared by 11 bases and J by 7 bases, with 7 bases of the junction left unmatched. CDR1 is MNHNS and CDR2 is SASEGT in the germline V gene. The CDR3 loop spans 11 amino acids. CDR3 sequence reads: CAVGGAREQYF. The CDR3 DNA reads as TGTGCCGTCGGGGGGGCGCGTGAGCAGTACTTC.

The chain couples TRBV7-2 to TRBJ1-1, with 7 nucleotides matching TRBD1. The CDR3 covers 18 residues. In germline, CDR1 is SGHTA, CDR2 FQGNSA. V shed 1 base and J 0 bases; nucleotides not matched to a gene: 11. The CDR3 loop is CASSLDPKVTGMNTEAFF. CDR3 bases: TGTGCCAGCAGCTTAGACCCAAAAGTGACAGGGATGAACACTGAAGCTTTCTTT.

V usage is TRBV4-1 and J usage is TRBJ1-5, with 9 bases fitting TRBD1. Germline CDR1 reads MGHRA; CDR2 reads YSYEKL. J was trimmed by 4 bases and V by 1 base; bases with no gene match: 14. CDR3 length: 19 amino acids. The CDR3 reads CASSQVPTGGHVCNQPQHF. CDR3 in DNA: TGCGCCAGCAGCCAAGTTCCGACAGGGGGTCACGTATGTAATCAGCCCCAGCATTTT.

The chain has TRBV27 and TRBJ1-5, with 10 bases identical to TRBD1. The germline V gene encodes CDR1 MNHEY and CDR2 SMNVEV (reference sequence). With 6 bases clipped from V and 4 bases from J, the junction kept 6 bases outside the gene matches. There are 15 residues in the CDR3. CDR3 amino acids: CASRRTGGSNQPQHF. As DNA, the CDR3 is TGTGCCAGCAGGAGGACAGGGGGGAGTAATCAGCCCCAGCATTTT.

The chain has TRBV13 and TRBJ2-1; TRBD1 is a possible D gene (6 bases). This CDR3 region has 14 residues. Trimming pared 5 bases from V and 1 base from J, leaving 9 bases between. In germline, CDR1 is PRHDT, CDR2 FYEKMQ (reference sequence). CDR3 region: CASSPRGSYNEQFF. CDR3 coding DNA: TGTGCCAGCAGCCCCAGGGGTTCCTACAATGAGCAGTTCTTC.

V gene TRBV6-5 combines with J gene TRBJ2-1; possibly TRBD1 for D (5 bases). This CDR3 comprises 13 residues. The ends were cut back, 7 bases at V and 4 bases at J, with 11 bases in the middle. The germline V gene encodes CDR1 MNHEY and CDR2 SVGAGI. The CDR3 here is CASMTDGYNEQFF. The CDR3 DNA reads TGTGCCAGCATGACAGACGGGTACAATGAGCAGTTCTTC.

The chain has TRBV4-3 and TRBJ1-5, with D perhaps matching TRBD1 (6 bases). The V end lost 0 bases, the J end lost 1 base, and 13 bases lay between the germline ends. CDR3 length: 17 amino acids. Looked up from germline, CDR1 is LGHNA and CDR2 is YSLEER. CDR3 DNA sequence: TGCGCCAGCAGCCAAGATAAGGAACAGGGAAGCAATCAGCCCCAGCATTTT. It yields the protein CASSQDKEQGSNQPQHF.

This chain links TRBV11-3 with TRBJ2-7, with D possibly matching TRBD1 (6 bases). Germline-derived CDR1 and CDR2 are SGHNT and YENEEA. This CDR3 is 18 amino acids long. V dropped 1 base and J dropped 0 bases, with 19 bases sitting between them. The CDR3, as DNA: TGTGCCAGCAGCTTAGGCCAGGGGCCTACCCCCGTCTCCTACGAGCAGTACTTC. Encoded protein: CASSLGQGPTPVSYEQYF.

The CDR3 DNA reads as TGTGCCAGCAGCTTAGGAGGGGAAAAACTGTTTTTT. Residues: CASSLGGEKLFF. The chain joins TRBV7-9 to TRBJ1-4, with D uncertain. Germline loops: CDR1 SEHNR, CDR2 FQNEAQ (reference sequence). V lost 1 base and J lost 8, with 5 bases in between. The CDR3 has 12 amino acids.

The CDR3 coding sequence is TGCGCCAGCAGCCAAGGACTATTCCAAGAGACCCAGTACTTC. It codes for CASSQGLFQETQYF. J is TRBJ2-5 and V is TRBV4-3; D perhaps matches TRBD2 (5 bases). The CDR3 totals 14 residues. Germline CDR1 and CDR2: LGHNA and YSLEER. Trimming removed 1 base from V and 1 base from J, with 7 bases in between.

The CDR3 spells CASSSQAGAGELFF. CDR3 coding DNA: TGTGCCAGCAGTTCGCAAGCGGGAGCCGGGGAGCTGTTTTTT. The chain recombines TRBV11-2 with TRBJ2-2; the match to TRBD2 covers 8 bases. Germline V gene sequence: CDR1 SGHAT, CDR2 FQNNGV. J lost 6 bases, V lost 6 bases, and 6 bases had no gene match. The CDR3 length is 14 residues.

The chain joins TRBV29-1 to TRBJ2-1, with D tentatively TRBD2 (6 bases). The CDR3 length is 13 residues. V lost 3 bases and J 6 bases, leaving 12 bases between the germline ends. CDR1 and CDR2 (germline): SQVTM, ANQGSEA. The CDR3 DNA follows: TGCAGCGTTGATAGGGGCGGGGCCAATGAGCAGTTCTTC. Protein sequence: CSVDRGGANEQFF.

The CDR3 region is CASSLSGGGNTIYF. The CDR3 DNA follows: TGTGCCAGCAGTTTATCAGGGGGCGGAAACACCATATATTTT. This rearrangement joins TRBV28 to TRBJ1-3; TRBD1 matches at 8 bases. Losses at the gene ends were 1 base for V and 4 bases for J; bases not matched to a gene: 0. The CDR3 has 14 residues. Germline loops: CDR1 MDHEN, CDR2 SYDVKM.

V usage is TRBV6-6 and J usage is TRBJ2-7; possibly TRBD1 for D (5 bases). The CDR3 loop spans 13 amino acids. V was cut by 2 bases and J by 2 bases, with 7 bases left in between. Germline CDR1 is MNHNY and CDR2 is SVGAGI (reference sequence). For the CDR3, the DNA is TGTGCCAGCAGTTACGCGACAGCCTACGAGCAGTACTTC. Translation gives CASSYATAYEQYF.

This clone occurred a few times. The chain employs TRBV28 and TRBJ1-1; 7 nucleotides line up with TRBD1. Trimming removed 5 bases from V and 8 bases from J; junction bases left unmatched: 8. This CDR3 has 13 amino acids. CDR1 and CDR2 (germline): MDHEN, SYDVKM. CDR3 protein: CASSRPQGEEAFF. CDR3 DNA sequence: TGTGCCAGCAGTCGCCCCCAGGGGGAGGAAGCTTTCTTT.

The chain has TRBV5-4 and TRBJ2-1, with TRBD2 identical over 7 bases. The J segment lost 4 bases and the V segment lost 1 base, leaving 5 bases of the junction unmatched. This CDR3 region has 15 residues. The germline V gene has CDR1 SGHNT and CDR2 YYREEE (reference sequence). The CDR3 DNA reads as TGTGCCAGCAGCTTGTCCCCTAGCGGTTACAATGAGCAGTTCTTC. This codes for CASSLSPSGYNEQFF.

The chain is built from TRBV5-6 and TRBJ1-5, with 7 bases fitting TRBD1. Germline lookup yields CDR1 SGHDT and CDR2 YYEEEE. V gave up 1 base and J gave up 4 bases; unmatched junction bases: 5. This CDR3 has 15 amino acids. The CDR3 is CASSLSTTGNQPQHF. CDR3 nucleotide sequence: TGTGCCAGCAGCTTGTCGACGACAGGGAATCAGCCCCAGCATTTT.

This chain joins TRBV27 and TRBJ2-7; 7 nucleotides line up with TRBD1. Losses at the gene ends were 6 bases for V and 0 bases for J; bases not matched to a gene: 11. The CDR3 is 16 amino acids. From germline, CDR1 is MNHEY and CDR2 SMNVEV (reference sequence). The DNA of the CDR3 is TGTGCCAGCAGCACCCCAAGGACAGGAAGCTCCTACGAGCAGTACTTC. It encodes CASSTPRTGSSYEQYF.

The chain is built from TRBV6-5 and TRBJ1-3, with D uncertain. With 4 bases removed from V and 0 bases from J, the gap between germline ends came to 13 bases. The CDR3 spans 16 residues. Germline lookup yields CDR1 MNHEY and CDR2 SVGAGI. CDR3 sequence: CASSLRSVSSGNTIYF. The CDR3 DNA sequence: TGTGCCAGCAGTTTACGCAGCGTCAGCTCTGGAAACACCATATATTTT.

This clone was seen a handful of times. The gene calls are TRBV28 and TRBJ2-2; D may be TRBD1 (6 bases). The CDR3 loop spans 16 amino acids. Germline-derived CDR1 and CDR2 are MDHEN and SYDVKM. Deletions cut 5 bases from V and 0 bases from J, with 13 bases between. CDR3 loop: CASSAGGGTNTGELFF. The CDR3 nucleotides are TGTGCCAGCAGTGCCGGTGGGGGCACGAACACCGGGGAGCTGTTTTTT.

The chain is built from TRBV5-6 and TRBJ2-3, with 7 positions matching TRBD2. Trimming cost V 8 bases and J 2 bases; bases outside gene matches: 8. CDR1 and CDR2 (germline): SGHDT, YYEEEE. The length of the CDR3 is 14 residues. The CDR3 bases are TGTGCCAGTCAGCGGGGCTCTTACACAGATACGCAGTATTTT. This sequence encodes CASQRGSYTDTQYF. Variable domain in full (rest from reference TRBV5-6 and TRBJ2-3): DAGVTQSPTHLIKTRGQQVTLRCSPKSGHDTVSWYQQALGQGPQFIFQYYEEEERQRGNFPDRFSGHQFPNYSSELNVNALLLGDSALYLCASQRGSYTDTQYFGPGTRLTVL.

This rearrangement joins TRBV27 to TRBJ1-5; D is unresolved. Germline V gene data show CDR1 as MNHEY and CDR2 as SMNVEV (reference sequence). The CDR3 totals 13 residues. V dropped 9 bases and J dropped 5 bases, with 14 bases sitting between them. The CDR3: CASTHRRDQPQHF. For the CDR3, the DNA is TGTGCCAGTACCCACCGGAGGGATCAGCCCCAGCATTTT.

This chain uses TRBV5-1 with TRBJ2-7; TRBD2 might be the D (6 bases). Trimming removed 0 bases from V and 0 bases from J, with 13 bases in between. Germline-derived CDR1 and CDR2 are SGHRS and YFSETQ. This CDR3 is built from 16 residues. The DNA of the CDR3 is TGCGCCAGCAGCTTGGGAGAACGGGAGTTCTCCTACGAGCAGTACTTC. Encoded protein: CASSLGEREFSYEQYF.